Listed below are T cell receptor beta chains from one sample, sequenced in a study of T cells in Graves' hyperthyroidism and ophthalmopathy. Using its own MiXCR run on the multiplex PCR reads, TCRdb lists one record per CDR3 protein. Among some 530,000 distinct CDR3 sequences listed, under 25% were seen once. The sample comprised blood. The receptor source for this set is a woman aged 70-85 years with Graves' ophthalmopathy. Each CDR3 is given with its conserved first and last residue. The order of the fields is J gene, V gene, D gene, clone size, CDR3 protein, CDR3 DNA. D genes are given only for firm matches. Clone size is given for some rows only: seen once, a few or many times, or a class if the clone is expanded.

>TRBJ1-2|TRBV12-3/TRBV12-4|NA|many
CASNRSGRDRRLYGYTF
TGTGCCAGCAACCGTAGCGGCCGAGACCGGCGACTCTATGGCTACACCTTC
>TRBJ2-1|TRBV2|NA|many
CASSLTGNNEQFF
TGTGCCAGCAGTTTGACAGGCAACAATGAGCAGTTCTTC
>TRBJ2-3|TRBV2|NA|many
CASSETSYTQYF
TGTGCCAGCAGTGAAACAAGTTATACGCAGTATTTT
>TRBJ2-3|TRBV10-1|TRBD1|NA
CASSDPVGGQGVTSTDTQYF
TGCGCCAGCAGTGATCCCGTCGGTGGACAGGGGGTAACTAGCACAGATACGCAGTATTTT
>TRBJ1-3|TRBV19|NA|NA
CASSIGTEENTIYF
TGTGCCAGTAGTATAGGGACCGAGGAAAACACCATATATTTT
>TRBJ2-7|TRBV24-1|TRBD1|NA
CATSDQRTGSSYEQYF
TGTGCCACCAGTGATCAACGGACAGGGAGCTCCTACGAGCAGTACTTC
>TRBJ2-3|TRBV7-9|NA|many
CASSPQDTQYF
TGTGCCAGCAGTCCACAAGATACGCAGTATTTT
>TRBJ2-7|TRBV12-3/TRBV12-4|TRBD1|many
CASSLSGQGHGEQYF
TGTGCCAGCAGTCTAAGCGGACAGGGACACGGCGAGCAGTACTTC
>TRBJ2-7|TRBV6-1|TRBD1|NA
CASSVGTGWFEQYF
TGTGCCAGCAGTGTCGGGACAGGGTGGTTTGAGCAGTACTTC
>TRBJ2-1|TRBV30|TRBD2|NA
CACLAGRIDEQFF
TGTGCCTGCCTAGCGGGACGGATCGATGAGCAGTTCTTC
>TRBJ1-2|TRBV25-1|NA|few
CASSLGFDGYTF
TGTGCCAGCAGTTTGGGGTTCGATGGCTACACCTTC
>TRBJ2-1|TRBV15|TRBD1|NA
CATSPDRGGLFF
TGTGCCACCAGCCCAGACAGGGGAGGTCTGTTCTTC
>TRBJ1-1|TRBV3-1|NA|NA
CASSQGAQNTEAFF
TGTGCCAGCAGCCAAGGAGCACAGAACACTGAAGCTTTCTTT
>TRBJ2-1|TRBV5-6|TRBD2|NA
CASSQSPAGGSNEQFF
TGTGCCAGCAGCCAGAGTCCAGCGGGAGGGTCGAATGAGCAGTTCTTC
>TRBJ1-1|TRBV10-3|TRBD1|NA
CAISPAGTGGAGVYTEAFF
TGTGCCATCAGCCCCGCCGGGACAGGGGGCGCGGGGGTTTACACTGAAGCTTTCTTT
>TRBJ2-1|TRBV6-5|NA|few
CASSYSRGGLYSYNEQFF
TGTGCCAGCAGTTACTCAAGGGGAGGTCTTTACTCCTACAATGAGCAGTTCTTC
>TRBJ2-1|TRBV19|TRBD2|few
CASSSTSGRTNEQFF
TGTGCCAGTAGTTCGACTAGCGGGAGAACCAATGAGCAGTTCTTC
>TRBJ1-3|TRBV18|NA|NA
CASSPIKGGNTIYF
TGTGCCAGCTCACCAATCAAGGGTGGAAACACCATATATTTT
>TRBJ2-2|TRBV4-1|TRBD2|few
CASSLARVAGVRTGELFF
TGCGCCAGCAGCCTTGCGAGGGTAGCGGGAGTACGCACCGGGGAGCTGTTTTTT
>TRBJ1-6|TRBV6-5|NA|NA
CASSYSSTAGQGTPLHF
TGTGCCAGCAGTTACTCGAGTACCGCGGGCCAGGGGACACCCCTCCACTTT
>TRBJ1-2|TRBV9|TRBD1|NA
CASSDLTGAYGYTF
TGTGCCAGCAGCGACCTAACAGGGGCCTATGGCTACACCTTC
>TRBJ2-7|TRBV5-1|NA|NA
CASSLDIGNSYEQYF
TGCGCCAGCAGCTTGGACATAGGAAACTCCTACGAGCAGTACTTC
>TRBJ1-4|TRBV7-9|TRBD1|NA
CASVPGQATNEKLFF
TGTGCCAGCGTACCGGGACAGGCAACTAATGAAAAACTGTTTTTT
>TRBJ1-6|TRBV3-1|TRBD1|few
CASSRDRVFRNSPLHF
TGTGCCAGCAGCCGGGACAGGGTGTTTCGGAATTCACCCCTCCACTTT
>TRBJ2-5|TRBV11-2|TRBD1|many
CASSLEPRGQKETQYF
TGTGCCAGCAGCTTAGAACCTCGGGGACAGAAAGAGACCCAGTACTTC
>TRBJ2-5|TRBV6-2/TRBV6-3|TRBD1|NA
CASGDSRETQYF
TGTGCCAGCGGGGACAGTCGGGAGACCCAGTACTTC
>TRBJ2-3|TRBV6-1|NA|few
CASSSGGSQDTQYF
TGTGCCAGCAGCAGCGGAGGCTCCCAAGATACGCAGTATTTT
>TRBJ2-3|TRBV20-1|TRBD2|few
CSGSSGRATDTQYF
TGCAGTGGCTCTAGCGGGAGAGCCACAGATACGCAGTATTTT
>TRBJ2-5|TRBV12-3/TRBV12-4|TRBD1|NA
CASIRTGSIVETQYF
TGTGCCAGCATCAGGACAGGGTCTATCGTTGAGACCCAGTACTTC
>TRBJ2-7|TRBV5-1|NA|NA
CASSLGLTPSSYEQYF
TGCGCCAGCAGCTTGGGCCTGACCCCGAGCTCCTACGAGCAGTACTTC
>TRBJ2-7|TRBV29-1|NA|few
CSVEADKTYEQYF
TGCAGCGTTGAAGCCGACAAGACCTACGAGCAGTACTTC
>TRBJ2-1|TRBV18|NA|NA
CASSPAAASYNEQFF
TGTGCCAGCTCACCGGCGGCCGCGTCCTACAATGAGCAGTTCTTC
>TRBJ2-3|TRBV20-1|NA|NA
CSAREPAGTDTQYF
TGCAGTGCTAGAGAACCGGCGGGCACAGATACGCAGTATTTT
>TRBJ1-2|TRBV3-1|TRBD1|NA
CASGQETGGSGGYTF
TGTGCCAGCGGCCAAGAGACAGGGGGCAGCGGTGGCTACACCTTC
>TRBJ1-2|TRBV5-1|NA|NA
CASRSGEINYGYTF
TGCGCCAGCAGATCAGGGGAAATTAACTATGGCTACACCTTC
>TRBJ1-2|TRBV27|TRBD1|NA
CASSWGQSFNYGYTF
TGTGCCAGCAGTTGGGGACAGTCATTTAACTATGGCTACACCTTC
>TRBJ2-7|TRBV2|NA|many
CASSEAQRGREQYF
TGTGCCAGCAGTGAAGCGCAGAGGGGACGCGAGCAGTACTTC
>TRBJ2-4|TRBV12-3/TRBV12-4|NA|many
CASRATGFENIQYF
TGTGCCAGCAGAGCTACAGGGTTCGAAAACATTCAGTACTTC
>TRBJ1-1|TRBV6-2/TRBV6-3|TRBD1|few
CASSGQGVAEAFF
TGTGCCAGCAGTGGACAGGGTGTTGCTGAAGCTTTCTTT
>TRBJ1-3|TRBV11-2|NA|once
CASSLSAHSGNTTYF
TGTGCCAGCAGCTTATCTGCCCACTCTGGAAACACCACATATTTT